This entry lists 20 T cell receptor beta chains sequenced from one sample in a study of early T cells in non-severe SARS-CoV-2 infection. TCRdb re-analysed the 5' RACE reads in MiXCR, keeping a single row per CDR3 protein. The sample has some 64,000 distinct CDR3 sequences, 20% seen once. This specimen consisted of whole blood, obtained at baseline. The receptors here all came from an adult who was a healthcare worker with PCR-confirmed SARS-CoV-2 infection or an uninfected control (not recorded which).

This clonotype was counted a few times. The J gene is TRBJ1-5, the V gene TRBV2; 7 positions agree with TRBD1. The CDR3 is 15 amino acids. Unmatched junction bases numbered 4, after V lost 5 bases and J lost 0 bases. CDR1 and CDR2 (germline): SNHLY, FYNNEI. This CDR3 is CASSLDRNSNQPQHF. The DNA for the CDR3 is TGTGCCAGCAGTCTGGACAGGAATAGCAATCAGCCCCAGCATTTT.

V usage is TRBV6-6 and J usage is TRBJ1-1; TRBD1 matches at 7 bases. J was trimmed by 2 bases and V by 6 bases; bases with no gene match: 9. The CDR3 extends over 15 amino acids. CDR1 MNHNY and CDR2 SVGAGI come from the germline V gene (reference sequence). The CDR3: CASSFIDRVNTEAFF. CDR3 nucleotides: TGTGCCAGCAGCTTTATCGACAGGGTAAACACTGAAGCTTTCTTT.

This chain links TRBV12-3 or TRBV12-4 with TRBJ1-5; D perhaps matches TRBD1 (6 bases). The CDR3 spans 16 residues. Trimming removed 5 bases from V and 5 bases from J, with 19 bases in between. The CDR3 region is CASSPGAEFSDQPQHF. The CDR3 nucleotides read TGTGCCAGCAGTCCGGGGGCAGAATTCAGCGATCAGCCCCAGCATTTT.

This clonotype was observed a handful of times. The CDR3 loop reads CASSLGATSTDTQYF. CDR3 DNA sequence: TGTGCCAGCAGCTTGGGTGCGACCAGCACAGATACGCAGTATTTT. The rearrangement links TRBV5-5 to TRBJ2-3; D is undetermined. The germline V gene encodes CDR1 SGHKS and CDR2 YYEKEE (reference sequence). V was shortened by 0 bases and J by 0 bases, with 8 bases between the two germline ends. The CDR3 is made up of 15 amino acids. Variable domain in full (rest from reference TRBV5-5 and TRBJ2-3): DAGVTQSPTHLIKTRGQQVTLRCSPISGHKSVSWYQQVLGQGPQFIFQYYEKEERGRGNFPDRFSARQFPNYSSELNVNALLLGDSALYLCASSLGATSTDTQYFGPGTRLTVL.

This clonotype was seen a handful of times. J is TRBJ1-2 and V is TRBV12-3 or TRBV12-4; unclear D gene. The CDR3 extends over 13 amino acids. Trimming removed 5 bases at V and 4 bases at J, with 11 bases between. This CDR3 is CASSPTLIYGYTF. CDR3 DNA: TGTGCCAGCAGTCCCACACTAATCTATGGCTACACCTTC.

This clonotype was seen many times. V gene TRBV5-1 combines with J gene TRBJ2-1, with D perhaps given as TRBD1 or TRBD2 (5 bases each). The CDR3 extends over 15 amino acids. CDR1 and CDR2 (germline): SGHRS, YFSETQ. V was cut by 6 bases and J by 6 bases, with 19 bases left in between. The CDR3 region has the DNA TGCGCCAGCACCCATTCCGGGACCGAAACCAATGAGCAGTTCTTC. Residues: CASTHSGTETNEQFF.

The chain couples TRBV7-9 to TRBJ1-6; D is unclear. V dropped 2 bases and J dropped 7 bases, with 9 bases sitting between them. Germline lookup yields CDR1 SEHNR and CDR2 FQNEAQ (reference sequence). The CDR3 covers 14 residues. Here the CDR3 reads CASSLNGPNSPLHF. DNA for the CDR3: TGTGCCAGCAGCTTAAACGGTCCAAATTCACCCCTCCACTTT. Based on the CDR3 plus reference TRBV7-9 and TRBJ1-6, the full variable domain is DTGVSQNPRHKITKRGQNVTFRCDPISEHNRLYWYRQTLGQGPEFLTYFQNEAQLEKSRLLSDRFSAERPKGSFSTLEIQRTEQGDSAMYLCASSLNGPNSPLHFGNGTRLTVT.

The chain couples TRBV19 to TRBJ1-2; the match to TRBD1 covers 10 bases. V dropped 7 bases and J dropped 4; count of bases not matched to a gene: 12. Germline CDR1 reads LNHDA; CDR2 reads SQIVND (reference sequence). The length of the CDR3 is 16 residues. Written as DNA, the CDR3 is TGTGCCAGTACCCCGGACAGGGGGGTTAGGGGCTATGGCTACACCTTC. Translated: CASTPDRGVRGYGYTF.

The genes are TRBV29-1 and TRBJ2-5; tentatively, D is TRBD1 (5 bases). The CDR3 covers 11 residues. Per germline, CDR1 SQVTM and CDR2 ANQGSEA. V lost 5 bases to trimming and J lost 1 base, with 5 bases between them. CDR3 amino acids: CSVQGQETQYF. The CDR3 DNA reads TGCAGCGTTCAGGGCCAAGAGACCCAGTACTTC.

This sequence joins TRBV10-2 and TRBJ2-7; a possible D gene is TRBD1 (6 bases). This CDR3 region has 15 residues. Deletions cut 4 bases from V and 4 bases from J, with 17 bases between. Germline values: CDR1 WSHSY, CDR2 SAAADI. CDR3 amino acids: CASSVLRQVTYEQYF. In DNA form, the CDR3 reads TGCGCCAGCAGTGTCCTAAGACAGGTCACATACGAGCAGTACTTC.

This clonotype occurred a few times. The DNA is omitted, as the CDR3 cannot be located on it reliably, and the CDR3 follows TCRdb's listing. This chain connects TRBV11-2 to TRBJ2-5; the table's D call, TRBD2, has no DNA check behind it. The CDR3 numbers 15 amino acids, ends counted. The V gene's germline CDR1 is SGHAT and CDR2 FQNNGV. CDR3 in amino acids: CASSSTLGGPETQYF.

The V gene is TRBV5-1, the J gene TRBJ2-7; 10 nucleotides align to TRBD1. Germline V gives CDR1 SGHRS, CDR2 YFSETQ. V shed 3 bases and J 2 bases; nucleotides not matched to a gene: 5. This CDR3 has 15 residues. The CDR3 nucleotides are TGCGCCAGCAGCTCCGCCGGGACAGGGGCCTACGAGCAGTACTTC. Protein sequence: CASSSAGTGAYEQYF.

This clonotype turned up a few times. V gene TRBV5-5 combines with J gene TRBJ1-1, with D possibly matching TRBD1 (6 bases). Germline loops: CDR1 SGHKS, CDR2 YYEKEE (reference sequence). The CDR3 runs to 12 residues. V dropped 0 bases and J dropped 8 bases, with 8 bases sitting between them. The CDR3 DNA reads as TGTGCCAGCAGCTTGGCCGACAGGGAAGCTTTCTTT. Translating it yields CASSLADREAFF.

The chain carries TRBV5-8 and TRBJ1-1; D gene unclear. The germline V gene has CDR1 SGHTS and CDR2 YDEGEE. The CDR3 loop spans 13 amino acids. The V and J ends lost 6 bases and 11 bases respectively, with 20 bases between them. CDR3 coding DNA: TGTGCCAGCACCCATCGGAGGAGGGATGGCGCTTTCTTT. Translated, it gives CASTHRRRDGAFF. Variable domain in full (rest from reference TRBV5-8 and TRBJ1-1): EAGVTQSPTHLIKTRGQQATLRCSPISGHTSVYWYQQALGLGLQFLLWYDEGEERNRGNFPPRFSGRQFPNYSSELNVNALELEDSALYLCASTHRRRDGAFFGQGTRLTVV.

The chain joins TRBV2 to TRBJ1-2; D is unclear. Germline-derived CDR1 and CDR2 are SNHLY and FYNNEI. The CDR3 sequence is 14 residues long. The V gene lost 1 base and the J gene lost 2 bases, with 8 bases spanning the gap. CDR3 amino acids: CASSEVTGNYGYTF. In nucleotides, the CDR3 is TGTGCCAGCAGTGAAGTGACGGGAAACTATGGCTACACCTTC.

There are many counts of this clonotype. The chain recombines TRBV11-2 with TRBJ1-1; D ambiguous. This CDR3 is built from 12 residues. Between the trimmed V and J ends, which lost 11 bases and 4 bases, there was a span of 14 bases. The V gene's germline CDR1 is SGHAT and CDR2 FQNNGV. The chain's CDR3 is CAAEADGTEAFF. In nucleotides, the CDR3 is TGTGCCGCGGAGGCGGACGGCACTGAAGCTTTCTTT.

This chain joins TRBV4-1 and TRBJ1-2; D is ambiguous. Germline V lookup: CDR1 MGHRA, CDR2 YSYEKL. V gave up 4 bases and J gave up 0 bases, with 9 bases separating them. The CDR3 length is 14 residues. DNA of the CDR3: TGCGCCAGCAGCCCGGGAGCTACTAACTATGGCTACACCTTC. Its translation is CASSPGATNYGYTF.

This clonotype has a count of ten or more. V and J are TRBV7-6 and TRBJ2-3; a possible D gene is TRBD2 (6 bases). Germline CDR1 and CDR2: SGHVS and FNYEAQ. The CDR3 runs to 16 residues. Deletions cut 4 bases from V and 2 bases from J, with 16 bases between. The chain's CDR3 is CASSSRLAAFTDTQYF. In DNA, the CDR3 is TGTGCCAGCAGCTCCAGATTAGCGGCCTTCACAGATACGCAGTATTTT.

This clonotype was found a few times. The rearrangement links TRBV6-5 to TRBJ2-3, with 9 bases fitting TRBD2. Trimming cost V 4 bases and J 0 bases; bases outside gene matches: 5. Germline V gene lookup returns CDR1 MNHEY and CDR2 SVGAGI. The CDR3 runs 16 residues. CDR3 in DNA: TGTGCCAGCAGTTTGCTAGCGGGGACTAGCACAGATACGCAGTATTTT. Translating it yields CASSLLAGTSTDTQYF.

This chain joins TRBV7-2 and TRBJ1-4; a weak D match, TRBD1 (5 bases). The CDR3 is 14 amino acids. Trimming stripped 1 base from V and 10 bases from J, with 13 bases between. The germline gives CDR1 SGHTA, CDR2 FQGNSA. CDR3 region: CASSLEVQGRKLFF. CDR3 nucleotides: TGTGCCAGCAGCTTAGAGGTGCAGGGCAGAAAACTGTTTTTT.